This TCR beta chain is drawn from a study of cytomegalovirus exposure and HLA in healthy donors. The study's findings and limits: Researchers reportedly found TCR beta sequences accurately predicted most subjects' HLA-A and HLA-B alleles. TRBV6-2, TRBV6-3 and other indistinguishable V segments were excluded. Researchers catalogued some 160 TCR beta chains as cytomegalovirus-associated.

The CDR3 is 13 residues long. Germline V gene lookup returns CDR1 SGDLS and CDR2 YYNGEE. V dropped 3 bases and J dropped 0 bases, with 7 bases sitting between them. Primers for the PCR totalled 60 Vbeta and 13 Jbeta. TCRdb's table, derived via immunoSEQ multiplex PCR, lists solely in-frame clones and lacks some. The table shows 170,000 or so clones, with around 80% occurring only once. Nominally healthy donors provided the samples, though records likely missed some immune exposures. Comment on this clone: Its antigen is not known.

Sample: PBMCs. The genes are TRBV9 and TRBJ2-7; unclear D gene. This sequence originates from a male donor in good health and CMV-seropositive. CDR3 bases: TGTGCCAGCAGCGCCGCTAGCTCCTACGAGCAGTACTTC. It encodes CASSAASSYEQYF.